This T cell receptor (beta chain) was profiled in a study of T cell responses to AZD1222 COVID-19 vaccine. On the study more broadly: Pooled samples include second doses given at about 4 or 12 weeks. Study-wide points: Unmutated variant regions are reportedly the target of nearly half of TCRs that are spike-specific. Sampling that yielded the repertoires occurred only after the peak T cell response.

V was pared by 4 bases and J by 7 bases, with 16 bases between. The CDR3 covers 15 residues. Germline V lookup: CDR1 SGHTA, CDR2 FQGNSA. As for this clone: What it recognizes is unknown.

Libraries were prepared by immunoSEQ multiplex PCR; TCRdb keeps only in-frame clonotypes and omits some of them. The data show 150,000 to 200,000 clones, around 93% seen once. This rearrangement joins TRBV7-2 to TRBJ2-2; possible D gene TRBD2, 5 bases. The sample here was peripheral blood, taken on day 0 of AZD1222 vaccination. The TCR was taken from an adult in good health. The CDR3 is CASSSGLSKVGELFF. The CDR3 coding sequence is TGTGCCAGCAGCTCCGGACTCTCAAAGGTCGGGGAGCTGTTTTTT.